This T cell receptor beta chain was captured in a study of patients and donors after allogeneic stem cell transplantation. TCRdb reanalysed the RT-PCR reads using MiXCR and keeps one entry per CDR3 protein. The sample yields 200,000 to 250,000 distinct CDR3 sequences, roughly 14% seen once. Germline values: CDR1 ENHRY, CDR2 SYGVKD. V was trimmed by 9 bases and J by 6 bases, leaving 9 bases between them. The CDR3 totals 11 residues. The V call is TRBV10-3, the J call TRBJ2-4, with D possibly matching TRBD2 (7 bases). Sequencing used blood, either unsorted or a sorted T cell fraction (not recorded which). This receptor was identified in a human donor who was either an allogeneic HSCT recipient or a stem cell or donor lymphocyte infusion donor (not recorded which). It is not recorded whose cells these are; they may come from a transplant donor. CDR3 sequence reads: CAIGGGNIQYF. In nucleotides, the CDR3 is TGTGCCATAGGGGGGGGAAACATTCAGTACTTC.